The sequence of this TCR beta chain was determined in a study of blood T cell repertoires in COVID-19. For the study at large: Spain, Italy and the United States supplied samples that represented acute and convalescent COVID-19.

The CDR3 is made up of 14 amino acids. Germline V gives CDR1 SGHTA, CDR2 FQGNSA. The V and J ends lost 4 bases and 5 bases respectively, with 12 bases between them. In the original workflow: Amplification from reference gene primers served as the basis for estimated nucleated cell counts. Data came from immunoSEQ multiplex PCR; TCRdb stores just in-frame clones and leaves some out. V, J and clone size were drawn from that table, and D and trimming were deduced from the DNA. The sample holds just over 95,000 clones, roughly nine tenths seen once. Sequencing was performed on peripheral blood. This clonotype was sampled from a man between 60 and 75 years old with acute or convalescent COVID-19. The V gene is TRBV7-2, the J gene TRBJ1-5; possibly TRBD1 for D (5 bases). The CDR3 is CASSSRGGDQPQHF. DNA of the CDR3: TGTGCCAGCAGCTCACGTGGGGGGGATCAGCCCCAGCATTTT.